The 32 T cell receptor beta chains reported below all come from one sample, sequenced in a study of blood T cell repertoires in COVID-19. The protocol was immunoSEQ multiplex PCR, while the TCRdb copy is restricted to in-frame clones and leaves out a portion. The data show some 240,000 clones, about nine tenths seen once. The sequenced sample consisted of peripheral blood. These receptor sequences come from a man in his 60s who had recovered from COVID-19.

The rearrangement links TRBV6-2 or TRBV6-3 to TRBJ1-1; 7 bases match TRBD1. The CDR3 totals 16 residues. CDR1 and CDR2 from the germline V gene are MNHEY and SVGEGT. J gave up 0 bases and V 0 bases, and 4 bases lay outside the gene matches. The CDR3 nucleotides read TGTGCCAGCAGTTACTCCCGGACAGGTATGAACACTGAAGCTTTCTTT. Protein: CASSYSRTGMNTEAFF.

This chain joins TRBV27 and TRBJ2-1; 7 nucleotides match TRBD2. After removal of 4 bases from V and 7 bases from J, the junction contained 10 bases not matched to a gene. Germline V CDR1 and CDR2: MNHEY, SMNVEV (reference sequence). CDR3 length: 15 residues. The CDR3 spells CASSSWGGRVNEQFF. The CDR3 DNA reads TGTGCCAGCAGTTCCTGGGGCGGGAGAGTAAATGAGCAGTTCTTC.

The V call is TRBV19, the J call TRBJ2-7; D is perhaps TRBD1 (7 bases). Germline values: CDR1 LNHDA, CDR2 SQIVND (reference sequence). With 2 bases removed from V and 8 bases from J, the gap between germline ends came to 13 bases. The CDR3 sequence is 13 residues long. This CDR3 is CASSITRGEKQYF. In nucleotides, the CDR3 is TGTGCCAGTAGTATAACCAGGGGGGAGAAGCAGTACTTC.

The chain carries TRBV4-2 and TRBJ2-5; 8 bases are a match to TRBD1. V gave up 1 base and J gave up 5 bases; unmatched junction bases: 6. The CDR3 is made up of 15 amino acids. CDR1 and CDR2 (germline): LGHNA, YNFKEQ. The CDR3 is CASSQGGQARETQYF. DNA for the CDR3: TGTGCCAGCAGCCAAGGGGGACAGGCTAGGGAGACCCAGTACTTC.

As DNA, the CDR3 is TGTGCCAGCAGCCGACCTGGGGCCCTCGGCAAGTATTTT. It codes for CASSRPGALGKYF. The V and J genes are TRBV6-5 and TRBJ2-3; a weak D match, TRBD1 (5 bases). The CDR3 runs to 13 residues. Germline values: CDR1 MNHEY, CDR2 SVGAGI. Trimming took off 6 bases at V and 13 bases at J, with 20 bases between the two ends.

The chain links TRBV3-1 (or the pseudogene TRBV3-2) to TRBJ1-1, with TRBD1 as a possible D gene (6 bases). The CDR3 contains 14 residues. Germline loops: CDR1 LGHDT, CDR2 YNNKEL (reference sequence). With 4 bases removed from V and 6 bases from J, the gap between germline ends came to 15 bases. The DNA for the CDR3 is TGTGCCAGCAGCCTCGCAGGGGCCGGGGCTGAAGCTTTCTTT. Encoded protein: CASSLAGAGAEAFF.

The chain combines TRBV6-1 with TRBJ1-6, with 7 bases that match TRBD1. CDR3 length equals 16 residues. Germline V gene sequence: CDR1 MNHNS, CDR2 SASEGT. J was trimmed by 7 bases and V by 2 bases; bases with no gene match: 8. In nucleotides, the CDR3 is TGTGCCAGCAGTGAATTTCGGACAGGAACGAATTCACCCCTCCACTTT. Its translation is CASSEFRTGTNSPLHF.

The chain uses TRBV10-3 and TRBJ1-1; the D gene is possibly TRBD1 (5 bases). The CDR3 length is 13 residues. The germline V gene has CDR1 ENHRY and CDR2 SYGVKD. V gave up 7 bases and J gave up 4 bases, with 13 bases separating them. The DNA for the CDR3 is TGTGCCATCATAAAGGACCAGGGCACTGAAGCTTTCTTT. Encoded protein: CAIIKDQGTEAFF.

This chain links TRBV6-2 or TRBV6-3 with TRBJ1-1; tentatively, D is TRBD1 (5 bases). Trimming took 2 bases from V and 2 from J, leaving 15 bases between them. Germline CDR1 is MNHEY and CDR2 is SVGEGT. The CDR3 is 16 amino acids. The CDR3 region has the DNA TGTGCCAGCAGTTACCCCCAGGGCGGGAGAAACACTGAAGCTTTCTTT. As protein: CASSYPQGGRNTEAFF.

The chain recombines TRBV18 with TRBJ2-1; D might be TRBD2 (6 bases). This CDR3 comprises 16 residues. The V and J ends lost 2 bases and 7 bases respectively, with 18 bases between them. Germline lookup yields CDR1 KGHSH and CDR2 LQKENI. The CDR3 reads CASSPLTGLDGNEQFF. As DNA, the CDR3 is TGTGCCAGCTCACCATTAACGGGACTGGATGGGAATGAGCAGTTCTTC.

The chain joins TRBV6-5 to TRBJ1-1; no reliable D call. The germline V gene has CDR1 MNHEY and CDR2 SVGAGI. CDR3 length equals 10 residues. Trimming pared 7 bases from V and 3 bases from J, leaving 3 bases between. This chain's CDR3 is CASTYTEAFF. CDR3 DNA: TGTGCCAGCACGTACACTGAAGCTTTCTTT.

CDR3 amino acids: CSVQFRGIQETQYF. CDR3 sequence (DNA): TGCAGCGTCCAATTCAGGGGCATCCAAGAGACCCAGTACTTC. The chain has TRBV29-1 and TRBJ2-5; D perhaps matches TRBD1 (6 bases). V was pared by 6 bases and J by 1 base, with 15 bases between. The CDR3 has 14 amino acids. CDR1 is SQVTM and CDR2 is ANQGSEA in the germline V gene.

J is TRBJ2-7 and V is TRBV7-9; TRBD2 might be the D (6 bases). CDR1 is SEHNR, CDR2 FQNEAQ, per germline (reference sequence). This CDR3 spans 15 amino acids. The V end lost 1 base, the J end lost 4 bases, and 14 bases lay between the germline ends. The DNA for the CDR3 is TGTGCCAGCAGCTTAGTCGGGGGTTCGTGGTACGAGCAGTACTTC. This encodes CASSLVGGSWYEQYF.

This clone was picked up one time. The genes are TRBV5-1 and TRBJ2-6, with 10 bases identical to TRBD1. This CDR3 is 17 amino acids long. Unmatched junction bases numbered 5, after V lost 4 bases and J lost 1 base. CDR1 is SGHRS and CDR2 is YFSETQ in the germline V gene. The CDR3 is CASSETGGASGANVLTF. The DNA of the CDR3 is TGCGCCAGCAGCGAGACAGGGGGCGCATCTGGGGCCAACGTCCTGACTTTC. The variable domain in full, completed from reference TRBV5-1 and TRBJ2-6, reads KAGVTQTPRYLIKTRGQQVTLSCSPISGHRSVSWYQQTPGQGLQFLFEYFSETQRNKGNFPGRFSGRQFSNSRSEMNVSTLELGDSALYLCASSETGGASGANVLTFGAGSRLTVL.

V usage is TRBV3-1 (or the pseudogene TRBV3-2) and J usage is TRBJ2-2; D is possibly TRBD2 (6 bases). CDR1 and CDR2 from the germline V gene are LGHDT and YNNKEL (reference sequence). With 3 bases removed from V and 8 bases from J, the gap between germline ends came to 13 bases. This CDR3 region has 14 residues. Written as DNA, the CDR3 is TGTGCCAGCAGCCAGACTCGGGGGTTTGGGGAGCTGTTTTTT. This sequence encodes CASSQTRGFGELFF.

This clone has more than one count but fewer than ten. The chain combines TRBV5-1 with TRBJ1-2, with no clear D. V was cut by 4 bases and J by 8 bases, with 18 bases left in between. CDR3 size: 14 residues. Germline-derived CDR1 and CDR2 are SGHRS and YFSETQ. CDR3 region: CASSRGPREEGYTF. The CDR3 DNA reads TGCGCCAGCAGCCGCGGACCCCGGGAGGAGGGCTACACCTTC. The complete variable domain, with remaining parts taken from reference TRBV5-1 and TRBJ1-2, reads KAGVTQTPRYLIKTRGQQVTLSCSPISGHRSVSWYQQTPGQGLQFLFEYFSETQRNKGNFPGRFSGRQFSNSRSEMNVSTLELGDSALYLCASSRGPREEGYTFGSGTRLTVV.

This clone was seen only a few times. The chain joins TRBV10-1 to TRBJ1-2; 8 bases are shared with TRBD1. The junction had 9 bases not matched to a gene; V was cut back by 5 bases and J by 7 bases. Germline-derived CDR1 and CDR2 are WNHNN and SYGVQD (reference sequence). The CDR3 totals 14 residues. In nucleotides, the CDR3 is TGCGCCAGCAGTTTTGCAGGGGGCCCAGTTGGCTACACCTTC. Translated, it gives CASSFAGGPVGYTF.

The rearrangement uses TRBV19 and TRBJ1-2; no definite D call. Trimming took off 3 bases at V and 8 bases at J, with 10 bases between the two ends. This CDR3 has 12 amino acids. Germline loops: CDR1 LNHDA, CDR2 SQIVND (reference sequence). In nucleotides, the CDR3 is TGTGCCAGTAGTATCGGAGGGCAGGGCTACACCTTC. Protein sequence: CASSIGGQGYTF.

The chain joins TRBV11-2 to TRBJ2-5, with TRBD1 identical over 9 bases. From germline, CDR1 is SGHAT and CDR2 FQNNGV. This CDR3 has 15 residues. Unmatched junction bases numbered 12, after V lost 5 bases and J lost 8 bases. The CDR3 bases are TGTGCCAGCAGCCCCCGCCTGGGACAGGGAGGTACCCAGTACTTC. Translating it yields CASSPRLGQGGTQYF.

The CDR3 DNA reads as TGCGCCAGCAGCCAAGGGCTCAATCAAGAGACCCAGTACTTC. Encoded protein: CASSQGLNQETQYF. The V call is TRBV4-3, the J call TRBJ2-5; D gene ambiguous. The CDR3 has 14 residues. CDR1 and CDR2 from the germline V gene are LGHNA and YSLEER. V dropped 1 base and J dropped 2 bases, with 8 bases sitting between them.

The chain couples TRBV5-1 to TRBJ1-5; 8 bases line up with TRBD1. The CDR3 has 15 residues. Germline lookup yields CDR1 SGHRS and CDR2 YFSETQ. The J segment lost 0 bases and the V segment lost 5 bases, leaving 4 bases of the junction unmatched. CDR3 residues: CASRTGTGSNQPQHF. CDR3 in DNA: TGCGCCAGCAGAACCGGGACAGGTAGCAATCAGCCCCAGCATTTT. Full variable domain (remainder filled in from reference TRBV5-1 and TRBJ1-5): KAGVTQTPRYLIKTRGQQVTLSCSPISGHRSVSWYQQTPGQGLQFLFEYFSETQRNKGNFPGRFSGRQFSNSRSEMNVSTLELGDSALYLCASRTGTGSNQPQHFGDGTRLSIL.

To note about this clone: Other DNA sequences in the sample encode the same CDR3. The V gene is TRBV5-1, the J gene TRBJ2-7; 9 bases are shared with TRBD2. The trim removed 0 bases at V and 3 bases at J, leaving 4 bases unmatched. This CDR3 is 15 amino acids long. Germline V gene sequence: CDR1 SGHRS, CDR2 YFSETQ. CDR3 DNA: TGCGCCAGCAGCTTGGGGGGGACTAGCAGCTACGAGCAGTACTTC. It specifies CASSLGGTSSYEQYF.

The sample holds one count of this clone. This chain links TRBV19 with TRBJ1-5; D perhaps matches TRBD1 (6 bases). This CDR3 region has 17 residues. Germline V lookup: CDR1 LNHDA, CDR2 SQIVND (reference sequence). Trimming left V 7 bases short and J 1 base short, with 20 bases between. The CDR3 protein is CASTGGAMILSNQPQHF. CDR3 coding DNA: TGTGCCAGTACTGGGGGCGCGATGATATTAAGCAATCAGCCCCAGCATTTT.

The CDR3 DNA follows: TGTGCCAGCAGTTTCCAGCCTCAGGGCAGGGGGCCTGGAAACACCATATATTTT. Translated, it gives CASSFQPQGRGPGNTIYF. The chain joins TRBV7-2 to TRBJ1-3, with 8 bases matching TRBD1. J gave up 2 bases and V 6 bases, and 15 bases lay outside the gene matches. The length of the CDR3 is 18 residues. Germline V CDR1 and CDR2: SGHTA, FQGNSA.

Written as DNA, the CDR3 is TGCAGTGCTTACAGGACCTGGCTGTTTTTT. It encodes CSAYRTWLFF. The chain joins TRBV20-1 to TRBJ1-4; the D gene is possibly TRBD1 (5 bases). V lost 5 bases to trimming and J lost 14 bases, with 12 bases between them. The CDR3 sequence is 10 residues long. Per the germline V gene, CDR1 is DFQATT and CDR2 is SNEGSKA (reference sequence).

This clone was seen a single time. The CDR3, as DNA: TGTGCCAGCGGGACAGGGGATCACGAGCAGTACTTC. Amino acids: CASGTGDHEQYF. J is TRBJ2-7 and V is TRBV27, with 10 bases lining up with TRBD1. V gave up 8 bases and J gave up 5 bases; unmatched junction bases: 3. The CDR3 extends over 12 amino acids. Germline CDR1 and CDR2: MNHEY and SMNVEV (reference sequence).

This clone was seen at least ten times. V is TRBV6-2 or TRBV6-3 and J is TRBJ2-3; a possible D gene is TRBD2 (6 bases). This CDR3 is built from 14 residues. Deletions cut 5 bases from V and 4 bases from J, with 13 bases between. Germline CDR1 is MNHEY and CDR2 is SVGEGT. This chain's CDR3 is CASSDGRGADTQYF. The CDR3 coding sequence is TGTGCCAGCAGTGACGGGCGGGGAGCAGATACGCAGTATTTT.

V and J are TRBV6-5 and TRBJ1-1; possible D gene TRBD1, 6 bases. Trimming took 6 bases from V and 5 from J, leaving 10 bases between them. Germline values: CDR1 MNHEY, CDR2 SVGAGI. The CDR3 totals 12 residues. CDR3 region: CASRGATTEAFF. Written as DNA, the CDR3 is TGTGCCAGCAGGGGGGCGACGACTGAAGCTTTCTTT.

The chain recombines TRBV18 with TRBJ2-5; D uncertain. Germline-derived CDR1 and CDR2 are KGHSH and LQKENI. The CDR3 is 14 amino acids. V was pared by 2 bases and J by 1 base, with 8 bases between. The CDR3 region is CASSPATAQETQYF. CDR3 bases: TGTGCCAGCTCACCAGCCACAGCCCAAGAGACCCAGTACTTC. Looking up the rest from reference TRBV18 and TRBJ2-5 gives the full variable domain: NAGVMQNPRHLVRRRGQEARLRCSPMKGHSHVYWYRQLPEEGLKFMVYLQKENIIDESGMPKERFSAEFPKEGPSILRIQQVVRGDSAAYFCASSPATAQETQYFGPGTRLLVL.

This clone occurred once. The chain has TRBV3-1 (or the pseudogene TRBV3-2) and TRBJ1-3; the D is unclear. The CDR3 is 17 amino acids. Germline CDR1 is LGHDT and CDR2 is YNNKEL (reference sequence). Deletions cut 0 bases from V and 0 bases from J, with 12 bases between. CDR3 amino acids: CASSQERQMSSGNTIYF. Here the CDR3 DNA reads TGTGCCAGCAGCCAAGAGCGGCAGATGAGCTCTGGAAACACCATATATTTT.

V is TRBV20-1 and J is TRBJ2-1; TRBD2 matches 10 bases. This CDR3 spans 15 amino acids. Germline lookup yields CDR1 DFQATT and CDR2 SNEGSKA (reference sequence). V gave up 3 bases and J gave up 3 bases; unmatched junction bases: 5. CDR3 DNA sequence: TGCAGTGCTAGTTACTTAGCGGGGGGCTACAATGAGCAGTTCTTC. It translates to CSASYLAGGYNEQFF.

The chain employs TRBV3-1 (or the pseudogene TRBV3-2) and TRBJ1-1, with 7 bases matching TRBD1. CDR3 length: 12 amino acids. Germline V CDR1 and CDR2: LGHDT, YNNKEL (reference sequence). J was trimmed by 8 bases and V by 4 bases; bases with no gene match: 4. The CDR3 sequence is CASSPRDREAFF. The CDR3 DNA follows: TGTGCCAGCAGCCCCAGGGACAGAGAAGCTTTCTTT.